This TCR beta chain was retrieved from a study of spatial heterogeneity in lung cancer. About the research overall: A unique TCR and UMI combination showed up more than ten times in raw reads, on average.

This clonotype has at least ten counts. The CDR3 totals 14 residues. The V and J ends lost 3 bases and 5 bases respectively, with 14 bases between them. Germline assignment: CDR1 DFQATT and CDR2 SNEGSKA (reference sequence). TCRdb processed the 5' RACE reads anew with MiXCR; each CDR3 protein has one entry. The data contain roughly 48,000 distinct CDR3 sequences, roughly 5% of them singletons. Stated time point: sample taken at primary tumor resection. The study sequenced unsorted whole RNA from tumor, nontumor lung or frozen PBMC. Just over 70 TRACERx patients with early, untreated non-small cell lung cancer donated samples.

The J gene is TRBJ2-4, the V gene TRBV20-1; possibly TRBD1 for D (5 bases). This material consisted of PBMCs, taken at surgery. The clonotype comes from a male donor with early-stage non-small cell lung cancer. CDR3 coding DNA: TGCAGTGCTAGTGGGGCAGGGTTCGAAAACATTCAGTACTTC. Translated: CSASGAGFENIQYF.